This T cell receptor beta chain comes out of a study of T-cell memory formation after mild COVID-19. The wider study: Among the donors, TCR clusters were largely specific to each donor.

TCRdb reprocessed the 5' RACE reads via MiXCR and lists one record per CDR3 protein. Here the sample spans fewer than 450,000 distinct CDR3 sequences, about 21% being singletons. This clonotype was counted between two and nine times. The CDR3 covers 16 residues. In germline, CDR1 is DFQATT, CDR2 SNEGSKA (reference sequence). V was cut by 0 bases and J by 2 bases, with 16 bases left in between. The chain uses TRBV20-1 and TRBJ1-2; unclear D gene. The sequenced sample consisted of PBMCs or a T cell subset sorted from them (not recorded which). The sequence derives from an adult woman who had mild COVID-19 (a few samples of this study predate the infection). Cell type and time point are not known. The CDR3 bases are TGCAGTGCTAGAGATCCCCACCGGGCGGGGAACTATGGCTACACCTTC. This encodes CSARDPHRAGNYGYTF.